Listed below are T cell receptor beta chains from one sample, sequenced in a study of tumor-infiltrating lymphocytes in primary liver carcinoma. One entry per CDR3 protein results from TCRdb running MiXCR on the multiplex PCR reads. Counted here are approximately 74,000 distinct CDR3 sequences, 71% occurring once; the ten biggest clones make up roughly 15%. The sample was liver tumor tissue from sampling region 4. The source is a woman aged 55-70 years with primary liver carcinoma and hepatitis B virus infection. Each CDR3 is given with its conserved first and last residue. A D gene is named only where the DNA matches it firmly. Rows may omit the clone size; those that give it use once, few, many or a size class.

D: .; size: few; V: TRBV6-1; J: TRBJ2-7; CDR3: CASSTGDLGTYEQYF; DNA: TGTGCCAGCAGTACGGGGGATTTAGGCACTTACGAGCAGTACTTC
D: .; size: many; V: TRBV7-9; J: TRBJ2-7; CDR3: CASSVDGLETYEQYF; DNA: TGTGCCAGCAGCGTCGACGGCCTGGAAACCTACGAGCAGTACTTC
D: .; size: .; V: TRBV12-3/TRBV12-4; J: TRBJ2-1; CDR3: CASSSDMYDVQFF; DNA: TGTGCCAGCAGCTCCGACATGTATGATGTGCAGTTCTTC
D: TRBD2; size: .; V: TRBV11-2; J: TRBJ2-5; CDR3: CASSPSPGGLDRETQYF; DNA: TGTGCCAGCAGCCCATCCCCGGGGGGTCTGGATAGAGAGACCCAGTACTTC
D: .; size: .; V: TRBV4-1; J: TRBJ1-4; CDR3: CASSQNPSRSTEKLFF; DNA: TGCGCCAGCAGCCAGAATCCGAGCCGTTCAACTGAAAAACTGTTTTTT
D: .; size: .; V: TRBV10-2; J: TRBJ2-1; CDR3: CASSEPVLGTIEQFF; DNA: TGCGCCAGCAGTGAGCCAGTCCTTGGGACCATTGAGCAGTTCTTC
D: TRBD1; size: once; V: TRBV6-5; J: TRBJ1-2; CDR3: CASGEVSGTGENGYTF; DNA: TGTGCCAGCGGAGAAGTATCCGGGACAGGTGAGAATGGCTACACCTTC
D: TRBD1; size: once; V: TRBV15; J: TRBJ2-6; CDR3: CATSKEQGSGAIVLTF; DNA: TGTGCCACCAGCAAAGAACAGGGGTCTGGGGCCATCGTCCTGACTTTC
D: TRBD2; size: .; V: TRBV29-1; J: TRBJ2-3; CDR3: CSVTSGNTDPQYF; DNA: TGCAGCGTCACTAGCGGTAACACAGACCCGCAGTATTTT
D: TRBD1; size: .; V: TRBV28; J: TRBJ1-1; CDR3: CASSWGQTNTEAFF; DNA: TGTGCCAGCAGTTGGGGACAGACTAACACTGAAGCTTTCTTC
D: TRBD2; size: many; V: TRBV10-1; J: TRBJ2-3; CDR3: CASSGLAGGVDTQYF; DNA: TGCGCCAGCAGTGGACTAGCGGGAGGGGTAGATACGCAGTATTTT
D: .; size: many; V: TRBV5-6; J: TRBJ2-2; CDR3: CASSLRAGALSGELFF; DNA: TGTGCCAGCAGCTTACGTGCGGGGGCCCTCAGCGGGGAGCTGTTTTTT
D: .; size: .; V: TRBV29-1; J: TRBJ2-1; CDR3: CSVEDRIVMGNEQIF; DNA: TGCAGCGTTGAAGACAGGATTGTCATGGGGAATGAGCAGATCTTC
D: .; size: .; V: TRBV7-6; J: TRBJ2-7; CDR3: CASSSTPALREQYF; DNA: TGTGCCAGCAGCTCAACACCGGCCCTCCGGGAGCAGTACTTC
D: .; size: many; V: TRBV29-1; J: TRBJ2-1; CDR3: CSARPGLSRDEQFF; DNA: TGCAGCGCTCGGCCGGGACTTAGCCGCGATGAGCAGTTCTTC
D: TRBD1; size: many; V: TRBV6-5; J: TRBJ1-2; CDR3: CASSPYRTGESPNGYTF; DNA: TGTGCCAGCAGTCCCTATAGGACAGGGGAGAGTCCTAATGGCTACACCTTC
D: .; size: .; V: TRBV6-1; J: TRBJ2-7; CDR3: CASSHGEDFDEQYF; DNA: TGTGCCAGCAGTCATGGAGAGGATTTCGACGAGCAGTACTTC
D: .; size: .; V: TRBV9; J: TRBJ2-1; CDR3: CASSAVHYRGYEQFF; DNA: TGTGCCAGCAGCGCCGTACACTACCGGGGGTATGAGCAGTTCTTC
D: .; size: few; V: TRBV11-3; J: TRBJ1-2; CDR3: CASSPTTVAIYF; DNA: TGTGCCAGCAGTCCAACTACAGTGGCTATATACTTC
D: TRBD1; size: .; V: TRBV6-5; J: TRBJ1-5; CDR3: CASRDRGPYSNQPQHF; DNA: TGCGCCAGCAGGGACAGGGGCCCCTATAGCAATCAGCCCCAGCATTTT
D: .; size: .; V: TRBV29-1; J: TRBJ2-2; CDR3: CIVVTRLDGELFF; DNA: TGCATCGTCGTGACAAGGTTGGACGGGGAGCTGTTTTTT
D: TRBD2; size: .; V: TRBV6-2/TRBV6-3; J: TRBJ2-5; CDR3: CANSHLSIAGARGTQYF; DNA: TGTGCCAACAGTCACCTCTCTATAGCGGGAGCACGAGGGACCCAGTACTTC
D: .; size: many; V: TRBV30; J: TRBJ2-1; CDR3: CAWSDRGAREFF; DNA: TGTGCCTGGAGTGATAGAGGGGCCAGGGAGTTCTTC
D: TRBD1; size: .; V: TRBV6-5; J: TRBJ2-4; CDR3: CASSRMGQGKNVQYF; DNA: TGTGCCAGCAGCCGTATGGGACAGGGAAAAAACGTTCAGTACTTC
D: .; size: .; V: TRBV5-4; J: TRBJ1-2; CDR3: CASSIGSEYGYTF; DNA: TGTGCCAGTAGCATAGGGTCTGAATATGGCTACACCTTC
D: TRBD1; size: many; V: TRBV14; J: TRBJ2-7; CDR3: CASSPRQGISRSEQYF; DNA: TGTGCCAGCAGCCCGAGACAGGGTATTTCGAGAAGCGAGCAGTACTTC
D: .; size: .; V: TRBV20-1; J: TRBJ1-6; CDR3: CSARDLEGQQNNSPLHF; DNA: TGCAGTGCTAGAGATCTGGAAGGACAGCAAAATAATTCACCCCTCCACTTT
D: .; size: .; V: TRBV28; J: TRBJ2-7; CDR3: CASGLPGREQYF; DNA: TGTGCCAGCGGTCTCCCTGGGCGGGAGCAGTACTTC
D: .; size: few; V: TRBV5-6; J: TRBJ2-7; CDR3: CASGRSYEQDF; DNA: TGTGCCAGCGGGAGATCCTACGAGCAGGACTTC
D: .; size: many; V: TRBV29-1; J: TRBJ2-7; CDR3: CSFSRSEFYEQYF; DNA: TGCAGCTTTTCTAGATCCGAATTTTACGAGCAGTACTTC
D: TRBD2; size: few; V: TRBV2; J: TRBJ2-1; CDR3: CASSRSSGSPNEQFF; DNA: TGTGCCAGCAGTCGGTCTAGCGGGAGTCCGAATGAGCAGTTCTTC
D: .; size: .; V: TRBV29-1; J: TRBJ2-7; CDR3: CSVTGHSGGEQYF; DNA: TGCAGCGTCACGGGGCACTCGGGCGGGGAGCAGTATTTC
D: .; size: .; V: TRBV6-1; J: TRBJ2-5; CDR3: CASRGGAHETQYF; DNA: TGTGCCAGTAGGGGGGGCGCCCATGAGACCCAGTACTTC
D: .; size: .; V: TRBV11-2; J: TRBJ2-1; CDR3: CASSLDENRNEQFF; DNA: TGTGCCAGTAGCTTAGATGAGAATCGCAATGAGCAGTTCTTC
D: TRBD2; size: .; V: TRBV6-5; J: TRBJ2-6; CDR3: CASRPRPPAGYLTPSISGANVLTF; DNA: TGTGCCAGCAGACCCCGCCCCCCAGCGGGATACCTTACCCCTTCCATCTCTGGGGCCAACGTCCTGACTTTC
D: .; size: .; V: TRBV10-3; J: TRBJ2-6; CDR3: CTISESTGSGANVLTF; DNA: TGTACCATCAGTGAGTCGACTGGCTCTGGGGCCAACGTCCTGACTTTC